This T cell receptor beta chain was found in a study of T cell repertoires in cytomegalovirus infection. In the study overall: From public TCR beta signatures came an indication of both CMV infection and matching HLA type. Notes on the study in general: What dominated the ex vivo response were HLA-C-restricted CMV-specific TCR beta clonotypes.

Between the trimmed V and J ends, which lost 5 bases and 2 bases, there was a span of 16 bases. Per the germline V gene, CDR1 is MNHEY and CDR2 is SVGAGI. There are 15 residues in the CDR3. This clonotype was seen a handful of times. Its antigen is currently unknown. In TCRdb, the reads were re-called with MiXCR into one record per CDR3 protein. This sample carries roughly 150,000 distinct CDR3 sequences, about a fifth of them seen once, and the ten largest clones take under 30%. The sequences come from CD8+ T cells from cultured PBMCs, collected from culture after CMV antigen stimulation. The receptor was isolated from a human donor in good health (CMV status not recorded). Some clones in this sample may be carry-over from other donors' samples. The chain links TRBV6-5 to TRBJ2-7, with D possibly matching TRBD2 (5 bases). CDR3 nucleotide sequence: TGTGCCAGCAGTCCTCTCTCCCGGGATCCCTACGAGCAGTACTTC. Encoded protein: CASSPLSRDPYEQYF.